This entry lists 21 T cell receptor beta chains sequenced from one sample in a study of blood T cell repertoires in COVID-19. Sequencing used immunoSEQ multiplex PCR; TCRdb keeps in-frame clones, though not all of them. The repertoire holds 220,000 or so clones, with almost 90% as singletons. Material for sequencing was PBMCs or T cells enriched from blood (not recorded which). The receptors come from a man aged 25-45 years who had been exposed to COVID-19.

The V call is TRBV11-2, the J call TRBJ2-7, with 8 bases fitting TRBD1. This CDR3 has 15 residues. The V and J ends lost 3 bases and 4 bases, in that order; junction bases with no gene match: 8. The V gene's germline CDR1 is SGHAT and CDR2 FQNNGV. CDR3 DNA: TGTGCCAGCAGCTTGGGGGGACAGGCTCTTTACGAGCAGTACTTC. Protein: CASSLGGQALYEQYF.

V usage is TRBV19 and J usage is TRBJ2-2; D gene uncertain. CDR1 is LNHDA and CDR2 is SQIVND in the germline V gene (reference sequence). Trimming left V 7 bases short and J 3 bases short, with 3 bases between. The CDR3 runs to 11 residues. CDR3 sequence: CASTYTGELFF. The CDR3 region has the DNA TGTGCCAGTACATACACCGGGGAGCTGTTTTTT.

V and J are TRBV27 and TRBJ1-1; possibly TRBD1 for D (5 bases). CDR3 length: 13 residues. Germline values: CDR1 MNHEY, CDR2 SMNVEV (reference sequence). V gave up 5 bases and J gave up 4 bases, with 11 bases separating them. CDR3 residues: CASSKGMGTEAFF. CDR3 sequence (DNA): TGTGCCAGCAGTAAGGGGATGGGCACTGAAGCTTTCTTT.

V gene TRBV6-1 combines with J gene TRBJ2-2; D remains unclear. CDR3 length: 14 residues. Trimming removed 3 bases at V and 4 bases at J, with 9 bases between. Germline V lookup: CDR1 MNHNS, CDR2 SASEGT. The chain's CDR3 is CASSDRVSTGELFF. CDR3 DNA sequence: TGTGCCAGCAGTGATCGTGTTTCCACCGGGGAGCTGTTTTTT.

This sequence joins TRBV19 and TRBJ2-1; D is possibly TRBD1 (6 bases). CDR1 and CDR2 from the germline V gene are LNHDA and SQIVND (reference sequence). Trimming left V 8 bases short and J 3 bases short, with 17 bases between. This CDR3 region has 15 residues. CDR3: CASATGKGYYNEQFF. The CDR3 DNA reads as TGTGCCAGTGCAACAGGGAAGGGGTACTACAATGAGCAGTTCTTC.

Regarding this clone: Other DNA sequences within the sample encode an identical CDR3. J is TRBJ1-1 and V is TRBV5-1, with D maybe TRBD1 (6 bases). Germline V gives CDR1 SGHRS, CDR2 YFSETQ. The CDR3 contains 15 residues. The V end was cut by 0 bases, the J end by 1 base, with 10 bases between. The CDR3 loop is CASSLDGRGNTEAFF. Written as DNA, the CDR3 is TGCGCCAGCAGCTTGGATGGCAGGGGGAACACTGAAGCTTTCTTT.

The chain links TRBV14 to TRBJ2-7; TRBD2 agrees at 7 bases. Losses at the gene ends were 3 bases for V and 5 bases for J; bases not matched to a gene: 4. The CDR3 is 13 residues long. Germline values: CDR1 SGHDN, CDR2 FVKESK. The CDR3 bases are TGTGCCAGCAGCCAGGGGGGGTACGACGAGCAGTACTTC. Its protein is CASSQGGYDEQYF.

The chain joins TRBV4-2 to TRBJ1-1; 7 bases match TRBD1. CDR1 is LGHNA and CDR2 is YNFKEQ in the germline V gene. Germline trimming cut 0 bases from V and 5 bases from J; bases unmatched to any gene: 12. The CDR3 runs to 17 residues. Here the CDR3 reads CASSQEGADRLETEAFF. Written as DNA, the CDR3 is TGTGCCAGCAGCCAAGAGGGCGCGGACAGGCTAGAGACTGAAGCTTTCTTT.

The J gene is TRBJ1-2, the V gene TRBV5-4; D may be TRBD1 (5 bases). This CDR3 contains 15 residues. Germline values: CDR1 SGHNT, CDR2 YYREEE (reference sequence). V was trimmed by 4 bases and J by 6 bases, leaving 19 bases between them. CDR3 protein: CASSLERQLTHGYTF. Written as DNA, the CDR3 is TGTGCCAGCAGCCTAGAAAGACAGCTAACTCATGGCTACACCTTC.

This rearrangement joins TRBV5-1 to TRBJ2-1; 8 bases line up with TRBD1. The CDR3 is made up of 14 amino acids. Trimming took 1 base from V and 8 from J; bases not matched to a gene: 5. CDR1 SGHRS and CDR2 YFSETQ come from the germline V gene. The CDR3 spells CASSLQGARDEQFF. In DNA form, the CDR3 reads TGCGCCAGCAGCTTGCAGGGGGCGCGGGATGAGCAGTTCTTC. Looking up the rest from reference TRBV5-1 and TRBJ2-1 gives the full variable domain: KAGVTQTPRYLIKTRGQQVTLSCSPISGHRSVSWYQQTPGQGLQFLFEYFSETQRNKGNFPGRFSGRQFSNSRSEMNVSTLELGDSALYLCASSLQGARDEQFFGPGTRLTVL.

The J gene is TRBJ2-7, the V gene TRBV28, with 8 bases that match TRBD2. The V segment lost 5 bases and the J segment 2 bases; nucleotides outside the gene matches: 11. The CDR3 contains 16 residues. CDR1 and CDR2 (germline): MDHEN, SYDVKM. CDR3 region: CASSPGGARGAYEQYF. Written as DNA, the CDR3 is TGTGCCAGCAGTCCCGGGGGGGCCCGGGGGGCCTACGAGCAGTACTTC.

A single count supports this clone. CDR3 coding DNA: TGTGCCAGTAAGGGCCAGGGGATAGATAATTCACCCCTCCACTTT. The encoded protein is CASKGQGIDNSPLHF. The chain recombines TRBV19 with TRBJ1-6; maybe TRBD1 (6 bases). Deletions cut 7 bases from V and 5 bases from J, with 15 bases between. This CDR3 comprises 15 residues. Germline CDR1 LNHDA, CDR2 SQIVND (reference sequence).

The rearrangement uses TRBV6-5 and TRBJ2-1; maybe TRBD1 (5 bases). The CDR3 runs 15 residues. V was clipped by 2 bases and J by 1 base, with 9 bases between them. From germline, CDR1 is MNHEY and CDR2 SVGAGI. This chain's CDR3 is CASSYGARSYNEQFF. The CDR3 DNA reads TGTGCCAGCAGTTACGGGGCCCGGTCCTACAATGAGCAGTTCTTC.

The V call is TRBV11-2, the J call TRBJ2-1, with D maybe TRBD2 (6 bases). This CDR3 comprises 17 residues. Germline loops: CDR1 SGHAT, CDR2 FQNNGV. The ends were cut back, 2 bases at V and 5 bases at J, with 19 bases in the middle. Written as DNA, the CDR3 is TGTGCCAGCAGCTTAATACCGGGTTCGGCGGGGCACAATGAGCAGTTCTTC. Translation gives CASSLIPGSAGHNEQFF.

The rearrangement uses TRBV2 and TRBJ1-5; D unresolved. Germline-derived CDR1 and CDR2 are SNHLY and FYNNEI. V was pared by 8 bases and J by 7 bases, with 15 bases between. This CDR3 contains 13 residues. The CDR3 nucleotides are TGTGCCAGCGACCTCGTCAGGATGCAGCCCCAGCATTTT. Translated: CASDLVRMQPQHF.

This chain uses TRBV12-5 with TRBJ2-1, with 9 bases aligning to TRBD2. The CDR3 spans 14 residues. The J segment lost 6 bases and the V segment lost 6 bases, leaving 6 bases of the junction unmatched. Germline V gives CDR1 LGHNT, CDR2 FRNRAP. In DNA form, the CDR3 reads TGTGCTAGTGGGGAGGGACTAGCAAGCAATGAGCAGTTCTTC. This sequence encodes CASGEGLASNEQFF. The variable domain in full, with the rest retrieved from reference TRBV12-5 and TRBJ2-1, is DARVTQTPRHKVTEMGQEVTMRCQPILGHNTVFWYRQTMMQGLELLAYFRNRAPLDDSGMPKDRFSAEMPDATLATLKIQPSEPRDSAVYFCASGEGLASNEQFFGPGTRLTVL.

This chain connects TRBV12-3 or TRBV12-4 to TRBJ1-6; possible D gene TRBD1, 5 bases. This CDR3 spans 13 amino acids. V dropped 5 bases and J dropped 19 bases, with 21 bases sitting between them. CDR3 amino acids: CASSRNRDSLLHF. The CDR3 nucleotides read TGTGCCAGCAGTCGTAATAGAGACAGCCTTCTTCACTTT.

This rearrangement joins TRBV7-9 to TRBJ2-3; no clear D gene. Deletions cut 7 bases from V and 0 bases from J, with 14 bases between. The CDR3 runs to 15 residues. Germline V gives CDR1 SEHNR, CDR2 FQNEAQ (reference sequence). CDR3 region: CASIPPEESTDTQYF. CDR3 DNA: TGTGCCAGCATCCCACCAGAGGAGAGCACAGATACGCAGTATTTT.

This clone was seen just once. This chain uses TRBV9 with TRBJ2-1; 10 positions agree with TRBD2. The germline gives CDR1 SGDLS, CDR2 YYNGEE. The CDR3 loop spans 18 amino acids. After removal of 1 base from V and 4 bases from J, the junction contained 11 bases not matched to a gene. The DNA for the CDR3 is TGTGCCAGCAGCGTATCAATTGCGACTAGCGGGTATTACAATGAGCAGTTCTTC. Translation: CASSVSIATSGYYNEQFF.

This rearrangement joins TRBV18 to TRBJ1-5; 9 positions agree with TRBD1. This CDR3 has 14 residues. With V trimmed by 4 bases and J by 5 bases, 3 bases remained unmatched. The germline V gene encodes CDR1 KGHSH and CDR2 LQKENI. The CDR3 bases are TGTGCCAGCTCACTAGGACAGGGGCATCAGCCCCAGCATTTT. Translating it yields CASSLGQGHQPQHF.

The rearrangement joins TRBV2 to TRBJ1-4, with D possibly matching TRBD1 (6 bases). The germline CDR1 and CDR2 sequences are SNHLY and FYNNEI. The V end was cut by 7 bases, the J end by 8 bases, with 17 bases between. The CDR3 covers 14 residues. Written as DNA, the CDR3 is TGTGCCAGCAATGTGGCCAGGGGTGGGGAAAAACTGTTTTTT. Its protein is CASNVARGGEKLFF.